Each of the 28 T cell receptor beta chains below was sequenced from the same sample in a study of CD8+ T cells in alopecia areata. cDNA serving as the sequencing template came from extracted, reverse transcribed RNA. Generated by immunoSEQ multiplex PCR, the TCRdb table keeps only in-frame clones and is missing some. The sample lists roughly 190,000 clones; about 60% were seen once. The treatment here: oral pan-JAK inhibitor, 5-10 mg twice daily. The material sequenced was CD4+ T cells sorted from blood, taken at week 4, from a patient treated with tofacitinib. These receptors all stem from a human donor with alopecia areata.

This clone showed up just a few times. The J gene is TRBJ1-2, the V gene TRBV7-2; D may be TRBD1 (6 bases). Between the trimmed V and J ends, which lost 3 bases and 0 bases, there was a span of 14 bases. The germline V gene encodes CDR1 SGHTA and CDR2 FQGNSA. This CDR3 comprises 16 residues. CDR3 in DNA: TGTGCCAGCAGCTTGGCGGCCAGACAGGCTAACTATGGCTACACCTTC. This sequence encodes CASSLAARQANYGYTF.

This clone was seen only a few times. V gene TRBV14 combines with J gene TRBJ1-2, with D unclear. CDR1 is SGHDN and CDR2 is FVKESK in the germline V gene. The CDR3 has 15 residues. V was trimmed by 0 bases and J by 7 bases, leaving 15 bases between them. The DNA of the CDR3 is TGTGCCAGCAGCCAAGAAGCGGTACCCAGAGGTGGCTACACCTTC. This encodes CASSQEAVPRGGYTF.

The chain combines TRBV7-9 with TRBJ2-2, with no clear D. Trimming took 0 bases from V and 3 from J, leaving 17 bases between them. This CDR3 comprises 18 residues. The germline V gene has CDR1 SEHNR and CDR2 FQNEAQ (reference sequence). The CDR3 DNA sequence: TGTGCCAGCAGCTTAGCGATATACACGGCCTGGGACACCGGGGAGCTGTTTTTT. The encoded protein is CASSLAIYTAWDTGELFF.

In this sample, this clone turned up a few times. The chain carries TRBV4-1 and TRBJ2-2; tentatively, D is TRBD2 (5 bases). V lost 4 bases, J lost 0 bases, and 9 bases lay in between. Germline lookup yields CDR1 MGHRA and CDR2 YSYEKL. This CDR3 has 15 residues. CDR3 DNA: TGCGCCAGCAGCCGAGCGGAGGCGAACACCGGGGAGCTGTTTTTT. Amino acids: CASSRAEANTGELFF.

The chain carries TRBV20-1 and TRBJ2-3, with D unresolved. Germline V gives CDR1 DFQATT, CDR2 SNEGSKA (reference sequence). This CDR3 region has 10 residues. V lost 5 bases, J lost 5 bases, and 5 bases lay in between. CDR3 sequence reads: CSARRDTQYF. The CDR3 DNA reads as TGCAGTGCTCGGAGAGATACGCAGTATTTT.

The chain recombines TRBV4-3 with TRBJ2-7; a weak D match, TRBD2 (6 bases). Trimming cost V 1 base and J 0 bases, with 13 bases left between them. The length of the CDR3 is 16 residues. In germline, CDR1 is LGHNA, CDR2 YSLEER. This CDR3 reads CASSQGSGTGSYEQYF. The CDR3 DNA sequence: TGCGCCAGCAGCCAAGGGAGTGGGACTGGCTCCTACGAGCAGTACTTC.

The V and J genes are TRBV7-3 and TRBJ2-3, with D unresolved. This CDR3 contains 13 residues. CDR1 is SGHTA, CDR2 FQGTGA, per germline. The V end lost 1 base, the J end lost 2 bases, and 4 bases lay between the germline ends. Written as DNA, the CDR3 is TGTGCCAGCAGCTTAAGGATCACAGATACGCAGTATTTT. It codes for CASSLRITDTQYF.

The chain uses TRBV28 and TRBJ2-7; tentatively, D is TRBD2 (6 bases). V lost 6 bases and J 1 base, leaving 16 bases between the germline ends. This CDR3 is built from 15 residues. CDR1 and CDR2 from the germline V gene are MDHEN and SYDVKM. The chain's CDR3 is CASSGGVGLSYEQYF. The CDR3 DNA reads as TGTGCCAGCAGCGGGGGTGTAGGGTTATCCTACGAGCAGTACTTC.

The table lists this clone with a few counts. CDR3: CSGTGTGGNIQYF. The CDR3 DNA is TGCAGCGGTACCGGGACAGGGGGGAACATTCAGTACTTC. The rearrangement links TRBV29-1 to TRBJ2-4, with TRBD1 identical over 11 bases. Trimming took 7 bases from V and 7 from J; bases not matched to a gene: 6. The germline V gene has CDR1 SQVTM and CDR2 ANQGSEA. The CDR3 extends over 13 amino acids.

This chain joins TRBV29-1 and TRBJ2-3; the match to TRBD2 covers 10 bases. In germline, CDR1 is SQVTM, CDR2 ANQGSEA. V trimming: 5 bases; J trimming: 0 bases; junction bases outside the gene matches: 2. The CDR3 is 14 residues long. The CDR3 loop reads CSVLTSGSTDTQYF. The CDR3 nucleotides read TGCAGCGTTTTGACTAGCGGGAGCACAGATACGCAGTATTTT.

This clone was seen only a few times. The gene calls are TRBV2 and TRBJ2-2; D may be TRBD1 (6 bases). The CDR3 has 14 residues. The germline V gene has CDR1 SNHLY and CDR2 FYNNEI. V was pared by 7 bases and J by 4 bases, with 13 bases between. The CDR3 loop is CASMIDRPTGELFF. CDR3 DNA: TGTGCCAGCATGATCGACAGGCCCACCGGGGAGCTGTTTTTT. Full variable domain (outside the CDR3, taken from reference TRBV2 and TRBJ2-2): EPEVTQTPSHQVTQMGQEVILRCVPISNHLYFYWYRQILGQKVEFLVSFYNNEISEKSEIFDDQFSVERPDGSNFTLKIRSTKLEDSAMYFCASMIDRPTGELFFGEGSRLTVL.

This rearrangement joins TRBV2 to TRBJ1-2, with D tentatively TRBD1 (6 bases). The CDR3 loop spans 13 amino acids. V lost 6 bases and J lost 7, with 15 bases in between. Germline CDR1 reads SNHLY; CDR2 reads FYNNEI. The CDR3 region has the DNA TGTGCCAGCAGGGGTGACAGGCTCGGTGGCTACACCTTC. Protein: CASRGDRLGGYTF.

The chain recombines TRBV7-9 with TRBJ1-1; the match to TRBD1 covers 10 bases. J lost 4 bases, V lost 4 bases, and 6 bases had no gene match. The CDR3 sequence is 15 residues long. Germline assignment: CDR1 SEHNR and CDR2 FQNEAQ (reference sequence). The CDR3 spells CASSYRDRGSTEAFF. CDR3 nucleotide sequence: TGTGCCAGCAGCTACCGGGACAGGGGTAGCACTGAAGCTTTCTTT.

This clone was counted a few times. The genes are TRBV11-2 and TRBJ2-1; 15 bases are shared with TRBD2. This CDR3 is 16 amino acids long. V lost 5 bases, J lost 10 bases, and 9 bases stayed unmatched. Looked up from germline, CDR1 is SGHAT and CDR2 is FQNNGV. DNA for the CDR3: TGTGCCAGCAGCCCTGGGACTAGCGGGAGGACGGGGGAGCAGTTCTTC. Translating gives CASSPGTSGRTGEQFF.

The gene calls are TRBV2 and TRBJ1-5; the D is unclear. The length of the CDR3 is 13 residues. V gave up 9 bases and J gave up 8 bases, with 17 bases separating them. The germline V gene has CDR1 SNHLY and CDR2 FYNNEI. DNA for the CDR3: TGTGCCAGTGACCAAACGGGGATCGAGCCCCAGCATTTT. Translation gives CASDQTGIEPQHF. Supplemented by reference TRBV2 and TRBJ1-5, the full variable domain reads EPEVTQTPSHQVTQMGQEVILRCVPISNHLYFYWYRQILGQKVEFLVSFYNNEISEKSEIFDDQFSVERPDGSNFTLKIRSTKLEDSAMYFCASDQTGIEPQHFGDGTRLSIL.

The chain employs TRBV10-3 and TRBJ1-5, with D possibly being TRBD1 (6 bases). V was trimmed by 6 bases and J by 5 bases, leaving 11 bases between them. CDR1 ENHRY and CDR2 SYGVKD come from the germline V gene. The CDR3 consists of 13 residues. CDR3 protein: CAIRRTVDQPQHF. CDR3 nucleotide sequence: TGTGCCATCAGACGGACAGTTGATCAGCCCCAGCATTTT.

The CDR3 DNA reads TGCGCCAGCAGCTCAACCGGGACAGGGTTTGGAGAGACCCAGTACTTC. Translated: CASSSTGTGFGETQYF. The chain combines TRBV5-1 with TRBJ2-5; 9 bases align to TRBD1. The germline CDR1 and CDR2 sequences are SGHRS and YFSETQ. The CDR3 totals 16 residues. J gave up 4 bases and V 3 bases, and 10 bases lay outside the gene matches. The variable domain in full, with the rest retrieved from reference TRBV5-1 and TRBJ2-5, is KAGVTQTPRYLIKTRGQQVTLSCSPISGHRSVSWYQQTPGQGLQFLFEYFSETQRNKGNFPGRFSGRQFSNSRSEMNVSTLELGDSALYLCASSSTGTGFGETQYFGPGTRLLVL.

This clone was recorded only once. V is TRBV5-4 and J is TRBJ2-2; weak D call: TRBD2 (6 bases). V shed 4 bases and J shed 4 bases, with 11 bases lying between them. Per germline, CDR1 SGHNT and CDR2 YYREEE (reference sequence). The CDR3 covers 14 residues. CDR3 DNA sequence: TGTGCCAGCAGCCTCGTCGGGAGCACCGGGGAGCTGTTTTTT. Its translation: CASSLVGSTGELFF.

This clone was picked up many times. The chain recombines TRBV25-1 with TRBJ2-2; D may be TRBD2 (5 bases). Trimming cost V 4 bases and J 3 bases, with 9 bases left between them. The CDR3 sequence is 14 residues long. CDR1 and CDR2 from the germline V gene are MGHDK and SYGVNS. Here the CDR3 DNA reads TGTGCCAGCAGTGCCCGGACTGACACCGGGGAGCTGTTTTTT. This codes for CASSARTDTGELFF.

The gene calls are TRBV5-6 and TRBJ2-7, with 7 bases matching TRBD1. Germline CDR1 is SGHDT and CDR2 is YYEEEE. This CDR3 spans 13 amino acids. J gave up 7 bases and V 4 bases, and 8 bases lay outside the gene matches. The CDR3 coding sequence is TGTGCCAGCAGCAGCGGACAGGTCAGGGAGCAGTACTTC. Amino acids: CASSSGQVREQYF.

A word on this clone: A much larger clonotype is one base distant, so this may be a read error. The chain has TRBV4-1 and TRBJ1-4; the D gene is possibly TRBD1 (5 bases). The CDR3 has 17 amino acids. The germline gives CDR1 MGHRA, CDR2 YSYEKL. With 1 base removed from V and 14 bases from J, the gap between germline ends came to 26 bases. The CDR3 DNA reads TGCGCCAGCAGCCAAGTTTTGACCGGACACGCGAACCGAGAGCTGTTTTTT. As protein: CASSQVLTGHANRELFF.

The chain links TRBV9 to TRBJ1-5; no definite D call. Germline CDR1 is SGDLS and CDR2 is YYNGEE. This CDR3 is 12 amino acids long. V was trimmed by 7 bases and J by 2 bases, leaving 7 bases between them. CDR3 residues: CASSRGNQPQHF. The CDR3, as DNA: TGTGCCAGCTCAAGGGGCAATCAGCCCCAGCATTTT.

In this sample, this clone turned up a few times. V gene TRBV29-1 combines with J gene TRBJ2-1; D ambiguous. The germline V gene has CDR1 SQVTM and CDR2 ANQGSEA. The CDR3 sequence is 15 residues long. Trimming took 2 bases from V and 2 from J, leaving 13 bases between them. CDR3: CSVEPLGSAYNEQFF. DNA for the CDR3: TGCAGCGTTGAACCCTTAGGATCAGCCTACAATGAGCAGTTCTTC.

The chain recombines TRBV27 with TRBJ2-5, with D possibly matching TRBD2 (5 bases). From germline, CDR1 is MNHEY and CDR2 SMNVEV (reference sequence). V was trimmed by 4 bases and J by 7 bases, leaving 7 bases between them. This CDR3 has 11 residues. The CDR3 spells CASSSRGTQYF. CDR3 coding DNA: TGTGCCAGCAGTTCACGGGGGACCCAGTACTTC.

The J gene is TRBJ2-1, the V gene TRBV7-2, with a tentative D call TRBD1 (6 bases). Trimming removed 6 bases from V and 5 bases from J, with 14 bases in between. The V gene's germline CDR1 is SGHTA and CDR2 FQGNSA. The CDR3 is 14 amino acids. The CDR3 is CASSTDRWNNEQFF. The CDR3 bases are TGTGCCAGCAGTACGGACAGATGGAACAATGAGCAGTTCTTC.

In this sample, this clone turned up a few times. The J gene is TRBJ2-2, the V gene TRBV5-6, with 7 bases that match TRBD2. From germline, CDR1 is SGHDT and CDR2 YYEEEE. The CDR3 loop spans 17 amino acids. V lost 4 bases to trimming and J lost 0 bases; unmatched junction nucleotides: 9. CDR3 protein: CASSLEALAANTGELFF. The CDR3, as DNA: TGTGCCAGCAGCCTCGAGGCCCTAGCGGCGAACACCGGGGAGCTGTTTTTT. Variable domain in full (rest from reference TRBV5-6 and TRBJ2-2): DAGVTQSPTHLIKTRGQQVTLRCSPKSGHDTVSWYQQALGQGPQFIFQYYEEEERQRGNFPDRFSGHQFPNYSSELNVNALLLGDSALYLCASSLEALAANTGELFFGEGSRLTVL.

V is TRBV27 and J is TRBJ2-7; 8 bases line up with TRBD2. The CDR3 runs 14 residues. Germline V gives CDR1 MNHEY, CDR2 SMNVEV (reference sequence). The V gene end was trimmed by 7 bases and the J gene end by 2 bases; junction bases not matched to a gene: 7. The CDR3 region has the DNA TGTGCCAGCAAAAGCGGGAGTGGGGCCTACGAGCAGTACTTC. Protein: CASKSGSGAYEQYF.

CDR3 region: CSVRGDRADGYTF. CDR3 coding DNA: TGCAGCGTCCGAGGGGACAGGGCAGATGGCTACACCTTC. V usage is TRBV29-1 and J usage is TRBJ1-2, with TRBD1 matching over 9 bases. The CDR3 contains 13 residues. V dropped 6 bases and J dropped 6; count of bases not matched to a gene: 8. Germline V gene lookup returns CDR1 SQVTM and CDR2 ANQGSEA.